This passage covers 20 T cell receptor beta chains from one sample sequenced in a study of CD8 T cells in ankylosing spondylitis. TCRdb redid the calling of the 5' RACE reads with MiXCR, one entry per CDR3 protein. The table has some 30,000 distinct CDR3 sequences, 12% to 15% seen once. The sequencing sample was made of blood. These receptors all come from a male donor with ankylosing spondylitis or in good health (not recorded which).

This clonotype was recorded at least ten times. CDR3: CASSFDSANSPLHF. The CDR3 DNA follows: TGTGCCAGCAGCTTCGACAGCGCTAATTCACCCCTCCACTTT. The chain links TRBV7-2 to TRBJ1-6; tentative D call: TRBD1 (5 bases). Germline V gives CDR1 SGHTA, CDR2 FQGNSA. The CDR3 loop spans 14 amino acids. V gave up 3 bases and J gave up 6 bases, with 9 bases separating them.

This clonotype has only a few counts. The chain couples TRBV7-2 to TRBJ2-2; D call uncertain. In germline, CDR1 is SGHTA, CDR2 FQGNSA. Between the trimmed V and J ends, which lost 7 bases and 2 bases, there was a span of 14 bases. The CDR3 runs to 15 residues. This CDR3 is CASTWDFVNTGELFF. Here the CDR3 DNA reads TGTGCCAGCACCTGGGATTTCGTTAACACCGGGGAGCTGTTTTTT.

The V and J genes are TRBV4-3 and TRBJ2-2; TRBD1 matches 11 bases. Germline V gene sequence: CDR1 LGHNA, CDR2 YSLEER. The V segment lost 4 bases and the J segment 7 bases; nucleotides outside the gene matches: 5. The CDR3 has 15 amino acids. The CDR3 DNA reads TGCGCCAGCAGCCCAGGACAGGGGGCAATCGGGGAGCTGTTTTTT. This sequence encodes CASSPGQGAIGELFF.

V usage is TRBV29-1 and J usage is TRBJ2-2, with 7 bases that match TRBD1. Per the germline V gene, CDR1 is SQVTM and CDR2 is ANQGSEA. The J segment lost 3 bases and the V segment lost 7 bases, leaving 14 bases of the junction unmatched. The length of the CDR3 is 16 residues. CDR3: CSAYQTGTAYTGELFF. CDR3 DNA: TGCAGCGCCTACCAGACCGGGACAGCTTACACCGGGGAGCTGTTTTTT.

This clonotype was counted between two and nine times. The gene calls are TRBV20-1 and TRBJ2-3; D not certain. CDR3 length: 14 amino acids. Trimming removed 1 base at V and 0 bases at J, with 8 bases between. The V gene's germline CDR1 is DFQATT and CDR2 SNEGSKA (reference sequence). CDR3 loop: CSARVQPSTDTQYF. DNA of the CDR3: TGCAGTGCTAGAGTCCAGCCTAGCACAGATACGCAGTATTTT.

In this sample, this clonotype turned up a few times. V is TRBV24-1 and J is TRBJ1-5, with D perhaps TRBD1 (5 bases). There are 13 residues in the CDR3. Trimming stripped 9 bases from V and 0 bases from J, with 8 bases between. Per germline, CDR1 KGHDR and CDR2 SFDVKD. The CDR3 nucleotides are TGTGCCACCCAGCAGGGTAGCAATCAGCCCCAGCATTTT. This gives the protein CATQQGSNQPQHF.

This chain connects TRBV4-2 to TRBJ2-2; the D call may be TRBD1 or TRBD2 (5 bases each). The CDR3 is made up of 17 amino acids. Trimming took 3 bases from V and 5 from J, leaving 19 bases between them. Per the germline V gene, CDR1 is LGHNA and CDR2 is YNFKEQ. The CDR3 bases are TGTGCCAGCAGCCAGGGGGTTCAGGTCCAACTGACCGGGGAGCTGTTTTTT. Amino acids: CASSQGVQVQLTGELFF.

In its sample, this clonotype is medium-sized. V is TRBV28 and J is TRBJ1-5; D is uncertain. This CDR3 is built from 15 residues. V was shortened by 2 bases and J by 4 bases, with 12 bases between the two germline ends. The germline gives CDR1 MDHEN, CDR2 SYDVKM. The CDR3 DNA reads as TGTGCCAGCAGTTTAAATCTCCAGGCTAATCAGCCCCAGCATTTT. This translates into CASSLNLQANQPQHF.

The sample holds a few counts of this clonotype. The chain couples TRBV6-4 to TRBJ2-7; TRBD2 agrees at 8 bases. V dropped 10 bases and J dropped 4; count of bases not matched to a gene: 9. Germline lookup yields CDR1 MRHNA and CDR2 SNTAGT. The CDR3 has 13 residues. The DNA for the CDR3 is TGTGCCACGGCGGGAGGAAAACGTTACGAGCAGTACTTC. Translation: CATAGGKRYEQYF.

CDR3 protein: CASSLVASGIGEQYF. CDR3 DNA sequence: TGTGCCAGCAGCTTAGTTGCTAGCGGGATAGGCGAGCAGTACTTC. V and J are TRBV7-2 and TRBJ2-7, with 9 bases that match TRBD2. CDR1 is SGHTA, CDR2 FQGNSA, per germline. This CDR3 contains 15 residues. The V and J ends lost 1 base and 6 bases, in that order; junction bases with no gene match: 7.

The rearrangement links TRBV2 to TRBJ2-7; TRBD1 or TRBD2 may be the D gene (5 bases each). The length of the CDR3 is 14 residues. Trimming cost V 5 bases and J 7 bases, with 18 bases left between them. The germline gives CDR1 SNHLY, CDR2 FYNNEI. The CDR3 DNA sequence: TGTGCCAGCAGTATCTCCTATGTTGAGGGGGAGCAGTACGTC. Translating gives CASSISYVEGEQYV.

This clonotype has only one observation. At one end, the junction sequence differs from germline, possibly due to a read error. V and J are TRBV7-7 and TRBJ2-5, with D uncertain. This CDR3 comprises 13 residues. Germline V gene sequence: CDR1 SSHAT, CDR2 FNYEAQ (reference sequence). The CDR3 DNA reads as TGTGCTAGCAGCTTTTACAGCCAAGAGACCCAGTACTTC. Translated: CASSFYSQETQYF.

This clonotype turned up a few times. This sequence joins TRBV20-1 and TRBJ2-7, with a tentative D call TRBD1 (6 bases). The CDR3 extends over 12 amino acids. Trimming removed 6 bases from V and 9 bases from J, with 18 bases in between. In germline, CDR1 is DFQATT, CDR2 SNEGSKA (reference sequence). The CDR3 bases are TGCAGTGCCAGACAGGATCCGGATGCGCAGTACTTC. Its translation: CSARQDPDAQYF.

This clonotype was found a few times. The chain uses TRBV27 and TRBJ2-3; 12 bases match TRBD2. This CDR3 has 14 residues. V lost 8 bases and J lost 5; bases outside the gene matches: 5. The V gene's germline CDR1 is MNHEY and CDR2 SMNVEV (reference sequence). CDR3 DNA: TGTGCCAGCCGACTAGCGGGAGAGGGAGATACGCAGTATTTT. This sequence encodes CASRLAGEGDTQYF.

The chain couples TRBV12-3 or TRBV12-4 to TRBJ2-1; 7 bases agree with TRBD1. This CDR3 region has 15 residues. V shed 5 bases, J shed 8 bases, and the junction held 12 bases outside the gene matches. The CDR3 is CASSPRGGDYHEQFF. The DNA for the CDR3 is TGTGCCAGCAGTCCTCGAGGGGGCGATTATCATGAGCAGTTCTTC.

The CDR3 DNA is TGTGCCAGCAGGCAGGGACGAGGCACTGAAGCTTTCTTT. Residues: CASRQGRGTEAFF. The J gene is TRBJ1-1, the V gene TRBV6-6; TRBD1 is a possible D gene (5 bases). The germline gives CDR1 MNHNY, CDR2 SVGAGI (reference sequence). The CDR3 extends over 13 amino acids. V was cut by 6 bases and J by 4 bases, with 12 bases left in between.

The gene calls are TRBV24-1 and TRBJ2-2; perhaps TRBD2 as D (6 bases). V was clipped by 4 bases and J by 6 bases, with 20 bases between them. The germline V gene has CDR1 KGHDR and CDR2 SFDVKD. This CDR3 spans 17 amino acids. The CDR3 sequence is CATSESPGLDRSGELFF. The CDR3, as DNA: TGTGCCACCAGTGAAAGCCCGGGACTGGATAGATCCGGGGAGCTGTTTTTT.

This clonotype came up a few times. CDR3 loop: CAISDRGMAGELFF. CDR3 in DNA: TGTGCCATCAGCGACAGGGGAATGGCCGGGGAGCTGTTTTTT. The chain is built from TRBV10-3 and TRBJ2-2, with 8 bases matching TRBD1. Germline loops: CDR1 ENHRY, CDR2 SYGVKD. J gave up 6 bases and V 6 bases, and 6 bases lay outside the gene matches. The CDR3 covers 14 residues.

This chain connects TRBV28 to TRBJ2-4; the D is unclear. CDR1 and CDR2 (germline): MDHEN, SYDVKM. This CDR3 has 13 residues. V shed 6 bases and J shed 9 bases, with 15 bases lying between them. CDR3 region: CASSTGSPVIQYF. The CDR3 bases are TGTGCCAGCAGCACCGGTAGCCCCGTCATTCAGTACTTC. The full variable domain, with the rest looked up from reference TRBV28 and TRBJ2-4, is DVKVTQSSRYLVKRTGEKVFLECVQDMDHENMFWYRQDPGLGLRLIYFSYDVKMKEKGDIPEGYSVSREKKERFSLILESASTNQTSMYLCASSTGSPVIQYFGAGTRLSVL.

This clonotype has more than one count but fewer than ten. The V call is TRBV28, the J call TRBJ2-5; no clear D gene. V was shortened by 6 bases and J by 1 base, with 12 bases between the two germline ends. The CDR3 has 14 amino acids. CDR1 MDHEN and CDR2 SYDVKM come from the germline V gene. CDR3 DNA sequence: TGTGCCAGCAGGGTGAGAGGCAGCCAAGAGACCCAGTACTTC. Residues: CASRVRGSQETQYF. Complete variable domain (other parts from reference TRBV28 and TRBJ2-5): DVKVTQSSRYLVKRTGEKVFLECVQDMDHENMFWYRQDPGLGLRLIYFSYDVKMKEKGDIPEGYSVSREKKERFSLILESASTNQTSMYLCASRVRGSQETQYFGPGTRLLVL.